The 25 T cell receptor beta chains in this list originate from one sample, sequenced in a study of blood T cell repertoires in COVID-19. This table comes from immunoSEQ multiplex PCR, and its TCRdb copy is limited to in-frame clones, with some not included. This sample has fewer than 500,000 clones, with 70% to 90% found just once. Sequenced: peripheral blood. The receptors were gathered from a man between 18 and 29 years old with COVID-19, enrolled during active disease.

Remarks on this clone: In the same sample, other DNA sequences code for this CDR3. The V call is TRBV5-1, the J call TRBJ1-4; 9 nucleotides line up with TRBD1. Germline V gene data show CDR1 as SGHRS and CDR2 as YFSETQ. CDR3 length: 14 residues. The V segment lost 3 bases and the J segment 5 bases; nucleotides outside the gene matches: 2. CDR3 sequence (DNA): TGCGCCAGCAGCTCCGGACAGGGGAATGAAAAACTGTTTTTT. It codes for CASSSGQGNEKLFF.

V gene TRBV3-1 (or the pseudogene TRBV3-2) combines with J gene TRBJ2-1, with D perhaps TRBD2 (5 bases). Germline loops: CDR1 LGHDT, CDR2 YNNKEL (reference sequence). Between the trimmed V and J ends, which lost 1 base and 7 bases, there was a span of 8 bases. The CDR3 extends over 13 amino acids. The CDR3 sequence: CASSQGRYNEQFF. CDR3 nucleotides: TGTGCCAGCAGCCAAGGGAGGTATAATGAGCAGTTCTTC.

This clone was recorded only once. The rearrangement links TRBV7-8 to TRBJ1-4; D uncertain. CDR1 is SGHVS and CDR2 is FQNEAQ in the germline V gene. Trimming took 1 base from V and 6 from J, leaving 9 bases between them. The CDR3 length is 14 residues. This CDR3 reads CASSLGAAHEKLFF. The CDR3 nucleotides are TGTGCCAGCAGCTTAGGGGCAGCTCATGAAAAACTGTTTTTT.

The chain is built from TRBV6-5 and TRBJ2-7; TRBD2 agrees at 7 bases. The germline V gene encodes CDR1 MNHEY and CDR2 SVGAGI. There are 15 residues in the CDR3. V was pared by 0 bases and J by 7 bases, with 9 bases of the junction left unmatched. This CDR3 is CASSYSVGGNGEQYF. The CDR3 DNA follows: TGTGCCAGCAGTTACTCGGTGGGGGGGAATGGTGAGCAGTACTTC.

The chain carries TRBV5-1 and TRBJ2-1; D perhaps matches TRBD2 (7 bases). This CDR3 has 15 amino acids. The V and J ends lost 4 bases and 8 bases respectively, with 19 bases between them. CDR1 is SGHRS, CDR2 YFSETQ, per germline. In nucleotides, the CDR3 is TGCGCCAGCAGCACCCGGGGGGAGGGGGTCGATGAGCAGTTCTTC. Encoded protein: CASSTRGEGVDEQFF.

This sequence joins TRBV9 and TRBJ2-7; TRBD1 matches 7 bases. With 4 bases clipped from V and 0 bases from J, the junction kept 7 bases outside the gene matches. Germline V gives CDR1 SGDLS, CDR2 YYNGEE. The CDR3 runs 15 residues. The CDR3 region has the DNA TGTGCCAGCAGCCACGGGACAGAGAGCTCCTACGAGCAGTACTTC. This encodes CASSHGTESSYEQYF.

The chain carries TRBV27 and TRBJ2-3; D may be TRBD1 (6 bases). The CDR3 length is 16 residues. Germline V gene data show CDR1 as MNHEY and CDR2 as SMNVEV (reference sequence). V was trimmed by 5 bases and J by 3 bases, leaving 18 bases between them. Here the CDR3 reads CASSLGHPSFTDTQYF. In DNA, the CDR3 is TGTGCCAGCAGTCTGGGACATCCTTCCTTTACAGATACGCAGTATTTT.

This chain links TRBV11-3 with TRBJ2-3; 13 nucleotides align to TRBD2. Germline CDR1 SGHNT, CDR2 YENEEA. J gave up 3 bases and V 5 bases, and 11 bases lay outside the gene matches. The CDR3 extends over 18 amino acids. In nucleotides, the CDR3 is TGTGCCAGCAGCCCCCACACTAGCGGGAGGGCCGAAACAGATACGCAGTATTTT. Its translation is CASSPHTSGRAETDTQYF.

The chain is built from TRBV23-1 and TRBJ2-7; D is perhaps TRBD2 (6 bases). TRBV23-1 is assigned to the ORF class and has an uncertain function. The ends were cut back, 2 bases at V and 4 bases at J, with 18 bases in the middle. The CDR3 is 16 amino acids. This CDR3 reads CASSQRGRSFVYEQYF. The CDR3, as DNA: TGCGCCAGCAGTCAACGGGGGAGATCTTTCGTTTACGAGCAGTACTTC.

This CDR3 reads CASSSGGNTEAFF. Written as DNA, the CDR3 is TGTGCCAGCAGTTCGGGGGGGAACACTGAAGCTTTCTTT. The chain recombines TRBV6-5 with TRBJ1-1, with D perhaps matching TRBD1 (5 bases). The CDR3 spans 13 residues. Germline V gene sequence: CDR1 MNHEY, CDR2 SVGAGI. Trimming stripped 4 bases from V and 1 base from J, with 7 bases between.

The CDR3 coding sequence is TGTGCCAGCAGCCAAAACCCGGGACTAGCGGGAGAATTCGGCACAGATACGCAGTATTTT. Protein product: CASSQNPGLAGEFGTDTQYF. This chain uses TRBV14 with TRBJ2-3, with 14 positions matching TRBD2. V trimming: 2 bases; J trimming: 1 base; junction bases outside the gene matches: 11. Germline V lookup: CDR1 SGHDN, CDR2 FVKESK. CDR3 length: 20 residues.

This sequence joins TRBV14 and TRBJ2-3; maybe TRBD1 (5 bases). The CDR3 covers 13 residues. From germline, CDR1 is SGHDN and CDR2 FVKESK. Trimming removed 2 bases from V and 6 bases from J, with 9 bases in between. The CDR3 DNA reads as TGTGCCAGCAGCCAACAGGGTTCGGATACGCAGTATTTT. Protein sequence: CASSQQGSDTQYF.

This clone was found once. Here the CDR3 reads CASTGGLSIIETQYF. CDR3 sequence (DNA): TGTGCCAGCACGGGGGGACTATCTATAATAGAGACCCAGTACTTC. The J gene is TRBJ2-5, the V gene TRBV6-5, with 7 bases identical to TRBD2. The germline V gene has CDR1 MNHEY and CDR2 SVGAGI. The CDR3 runs to 15 residues. Trimming cost V 7 bases and J 4 bases; bases outside gene matches: 12.

The chain combines TRBV19 with TRBJ1-6; D is uncertain. This CDR3 is 14 amino acids long. V shed 10 bases and J shed 0 bases, with 10 bases lying between them. Germline V gene data show CDR1 as LNHDA and CDR2 as SQIVND (reference sequence). CDR3 sequence reads: CATRISSYNSPLHF. In nucleotides, the CDR3 is TGTGCCACCAGAATAAGCTCCTATAATTCACCCCTCCACTTT.

The chain joins TRBV6-5 to TRBJ2-5; perhaps TRBD2 as D (5 bases). The CDR3 runs 15 residues. With 2 bases removed from V and 3 bases from J, the gap between germline ends came to 13 bases. Germline V lookup: CDR1 MNHEY, CDR2 SVGAGI. CDR3 nucleotide sequence: TGTGCCAGCAGTTACCAACCCGGGGTGAAAGAGACCCAGTACTTC. Translation: CASSYQPGVKETQYF.

V usage is TRBV5-1 and J usage is TRBJ2-7, with TRBD1 identical over 10 bases. Germline CDR1 reads SGHRS; CDR2 reads YFSETQ. Trimming removed 4 bases from V and 1 base from J; junction bases left unmatched: 5. This CDR3 region has 15 residues. This chain's CDR3 is CASSHGTGESYEQYF. The CDR3 nucleotides read TGCGCCAGCAGCCATGGGACAGGGGAGTCCTACGAGCAGTACTTC.

This chain joins TRBV7-2 and TRBJ2-3; 10 bases align to TRBD2. CDR1 is SGHTA, CDR2 FQGNSA, per germline. This CDR3 contains 17 residues. The trim removed 1 base at V and 2 bases at J, leaving 6 bases unmatched. The CDR3 reads CASSLDWTSGYTDTQYF. In DNA, the CDR3 is TGTGCCAGCAGCTTAGATTGGACTAGCGGTTACACAGATACGCAGTATTTT.

The V call is TRBV11-2, the J call TRBJ2-5, with 9 bases fitting TRBD2. The CDR3 loop spans 16 amino acids. Germline trimming cut 4 bases from V and 0 bases from J; bases unmatched to any gene: 6. Germline CDR1 is SGHAT and CDR2 is FQNNGV. CDR3 residues: CASSSRLADDQETQYF. CDR3 bases: TGTGCCAGCAGCTCCCGACTAGCGGACGACCAAGAGACCCAGTACTTC.

The chain links TRBV9 to TRBJ2-7; D perhaps matches TRBD2 (5 bases). The CDR3 runs 14 residues. V was cut by 1 base and J by 5 bases, with 13 bases left in between. Germline lookup yields CDR1 SGDLS and CDR2 YYNGEE. In DNA form, the CDR3 reads TGTGCCAGCAGCGTAATAGCGTCTGCGGACGAGCAGTACTTC. Its translation is CASSVIASADEQYF.

The rearrangement uses TRBV7-9 and TRBJ2-2, with D tentatively TRBD1 (6 bases). The CDR3 contains 16 residues. V lost 5 bases and J lost 4, with 17 bases in between. Per germline, CDR1 SEHNR and CDR2 FQNEAQ (reference sequence). The CDR3 region has the DNA TGTGCCAGCAGCCCGTACAGGGACCCTGCCACCGGGGAGCTGTTTTTT. Protein sequence: CASSPYRDPATGELFF.

V and J are TRBV6-1 and TRBJ2-7; D might be TRBD1 (5 bases). Per the germline V gene, CDR1 is MNHNS and CDR2 is SASEGT. The ends were cut back, 3 bases at V and 4 bases at J, with 10 bases in the middle. The CDR3 totals 13 residues. The CDR3 sequence: CASSERQGYEQYF. The CDR3 DNA reads as TGTGCCAGCAGTGAGAGGCAGGGATACGAGCAGTACTTC.

This CDR3 reads CASSKPEGNTIYF. The CDR3, as DNA: TGTGCCAGCAGTAAGCCCGAGGGAAACACCATATATTTT. The V and J genes are TRBV25-1 and TRBJ1-3; D is undetermined. The CDR3 loop spans 13 amino acids. Between the trimmed V and J ends, which lost 5 bases and 4 bases, there was a span of 9 bases. Germline lookup yields CDR1 MGHDK and CDR2 SYGVNS.

V and J are TRBV6-1 and TRBJ1-6, with D possibly matching TRBD1 (6 bases). Trimming shortened V by 2 bases and J by 11 bases, and 16 bases separated the two germline ends. This CDR3 spans 15 amino acids. Looked up from germline, CDR1 is MNHNS and CDR2 is SASEGT. In nucleotides, the CDR3 is TGTGCCAGCAGTGAATCAGGGGCAGGGACGACACCCCTCCACTTT. Protein: CASSESGAGTTPLHF.

The chain recombines TRBV9 with TRBJ2-1, with a possible D match to TRBD2 (6 bases). CDR1 SGDLS and CDR2 YYNGEE come from the germline V gene. The ends were cut back, 3 bases at V and 9 bases at J, with 16 bases in the middle. The CDR3 loop spans 14 amino acids. The CDR3 region has the DNA TGTGCCAGCAGCGACGTCGGGAGTGTTGGTGAGCAGTTCTTC. Protein product: CASSDVGSVGEQFF.

The chain couples TRBV12-5 to TRBJ1-1; D perhaps matches TRBD1 (6 bases). Germline lookup yields CDR1 LGHNT and CDR2 FRNRAP. Trimming stripped 5 bases from V and 1 base from J, with 14 bases between. The CDR3 totals 15 residues. CDR3 DNA: TGTGCTAGTGGTCGTTCCGGGGGGCAGAACACTGAAGCTTTCTTT. It specifies CASGRSGGQNTEAFF.